This TCR beta chain was found in a study of long-term antiretroviral therapy in people with HIV. Study-wide findings and caveats: The data indicate that diversity increased after ART but remained below transplant donor controls. Compared with controls, HIV repertoires showed narrower CDR3 length ranges.

Germline V gene data show CDR1 as SEHNR and CDR2 as FQNEAQ (reference sequence). This CDR3 has 14 amino acids. V lost 2 bases and J lost 8, with 15 bases in between. All donors provided no fewer than one pre-ART and no fewer than two post-ART PBMC samples. The content of samples before DNA extraction was roughly 0.9-11 million cryopreserved PBMC. The assay used was immunoSEQ (version v3.0), run at survey level. Clones were read by immunoSEQ multiplex PCR, and TCRdb kept only the in-frame ones, dropping some. The data hold about 37,000 clones, with less than 90% observed a single time. In the case of this clone: The target antigen is unknown.

J is TRBJ1-2 and V is TRBV7-9; perhaps TRBD1 as D (6 bases). The receptor was isolated from a man younger than 35 with HIV. The sequences come from unsorted PBMCs, collected 1 year after starting antiretroviral therapy. CDR3 in amino acids: CASSLFGSGEGYTF. The CDR3 DNA sequence: TGTGCCAGCAGCTTATTTGGGTCAGGGGAAGGCTACACCTTC.